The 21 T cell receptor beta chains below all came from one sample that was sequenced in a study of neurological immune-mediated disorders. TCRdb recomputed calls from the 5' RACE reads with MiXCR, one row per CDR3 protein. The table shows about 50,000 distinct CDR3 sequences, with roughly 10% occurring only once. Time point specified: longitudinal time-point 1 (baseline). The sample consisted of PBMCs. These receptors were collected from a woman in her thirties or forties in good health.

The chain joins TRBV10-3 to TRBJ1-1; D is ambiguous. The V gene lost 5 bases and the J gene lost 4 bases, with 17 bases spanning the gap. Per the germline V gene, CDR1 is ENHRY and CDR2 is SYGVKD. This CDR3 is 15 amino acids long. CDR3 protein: CAISSGLTAGTEAFF. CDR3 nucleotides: TGTGCCATCAGTTCGGGCCTAACGGCGGGCACTGAAGCTTTCTTT.

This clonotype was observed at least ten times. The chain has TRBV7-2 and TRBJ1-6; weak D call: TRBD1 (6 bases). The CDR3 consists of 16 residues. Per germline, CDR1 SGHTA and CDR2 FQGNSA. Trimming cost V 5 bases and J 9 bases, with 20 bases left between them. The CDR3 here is CASSQTGTNQGSPLHF. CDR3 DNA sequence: TGTGCCAGCAGCCAAACCGGGACAAACCAAGGTTCACCCCTCCACTTT.

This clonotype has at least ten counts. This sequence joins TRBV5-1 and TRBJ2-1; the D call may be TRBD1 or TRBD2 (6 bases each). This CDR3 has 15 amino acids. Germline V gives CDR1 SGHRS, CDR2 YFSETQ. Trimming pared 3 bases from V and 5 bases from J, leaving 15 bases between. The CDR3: CASSSDGGHNNEQFF. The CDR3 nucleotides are TGCGCCAGCAGCTCGGATGGGGGGCATAACAATGAGCAGTTCTTC. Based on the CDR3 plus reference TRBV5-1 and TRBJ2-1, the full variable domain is KAGVTQTPRYLIKTRGQQVTLSCSPISGHRSVSWYQQTPGQGLQFLFEYFSETQRNKGNFPGRFSGRQFSNSRSEMNVSTLELGDSALYLCASSSDGGHNNEQFFGPGTRLTVL.

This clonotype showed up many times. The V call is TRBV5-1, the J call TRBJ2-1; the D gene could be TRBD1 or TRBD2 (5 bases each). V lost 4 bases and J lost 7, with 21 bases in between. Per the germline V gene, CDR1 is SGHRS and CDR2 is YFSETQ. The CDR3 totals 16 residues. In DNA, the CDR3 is TGCGCCAGCAGCCTGATGGGACCGCTCTCCTTAAATGAGCAGTTCTTC. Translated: CASSLMGPLSLNEQFF.

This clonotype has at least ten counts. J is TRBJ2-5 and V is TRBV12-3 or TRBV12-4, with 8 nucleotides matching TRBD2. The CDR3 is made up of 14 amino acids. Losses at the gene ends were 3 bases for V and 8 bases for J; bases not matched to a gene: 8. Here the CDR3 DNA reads TGTGCCAGCAGTTTGACAACTAGCGGTGCAACCCAGTACTTC. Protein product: CASSLTTSGATQYF.

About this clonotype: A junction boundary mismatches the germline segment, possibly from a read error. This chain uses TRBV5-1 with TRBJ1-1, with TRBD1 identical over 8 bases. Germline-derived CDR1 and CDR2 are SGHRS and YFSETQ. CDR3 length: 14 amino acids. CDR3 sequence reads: CAISWGQEGTEAFF. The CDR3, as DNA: TGTGCCATCAGCTGGGGACAGGAAGGCACTGAAGCTTTCTTT.

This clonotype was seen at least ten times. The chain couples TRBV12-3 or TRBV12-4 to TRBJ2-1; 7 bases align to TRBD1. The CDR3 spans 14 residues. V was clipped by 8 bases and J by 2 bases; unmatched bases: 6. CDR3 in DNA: TGTGCCAGCCACCGGACAGGACCCTACAATGAGCAGTTCTTC. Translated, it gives CASHRTGPYNEQFF.

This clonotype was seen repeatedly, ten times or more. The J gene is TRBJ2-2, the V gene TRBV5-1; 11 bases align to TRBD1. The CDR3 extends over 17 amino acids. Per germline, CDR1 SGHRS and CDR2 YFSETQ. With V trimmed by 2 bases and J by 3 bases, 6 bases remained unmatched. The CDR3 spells CASSLPGTGGHTGELFF. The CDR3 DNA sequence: TGCGCCAGCAGCTTACCCGGGACAGGGGGACACACCGGGGAGCTGTTTTTT.

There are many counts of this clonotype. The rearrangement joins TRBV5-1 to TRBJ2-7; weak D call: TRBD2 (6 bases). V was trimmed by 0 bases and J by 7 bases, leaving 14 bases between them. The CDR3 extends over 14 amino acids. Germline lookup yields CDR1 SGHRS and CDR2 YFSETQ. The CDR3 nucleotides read TGCGCCAGCAGCTTGGCCTCGAAGGAGGGGGAGCAGTACTTC. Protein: CASSLASKEGEQYF.

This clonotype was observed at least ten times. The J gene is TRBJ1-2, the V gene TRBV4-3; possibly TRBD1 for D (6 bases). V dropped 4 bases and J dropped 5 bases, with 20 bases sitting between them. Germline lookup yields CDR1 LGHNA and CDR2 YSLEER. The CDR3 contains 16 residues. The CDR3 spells CASSRGRGGFGYGYTF. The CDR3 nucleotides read TGCGCCAGCAGCCGGGGTAGGGGGGGCTTTGGGTATGGCTACACCTTC.

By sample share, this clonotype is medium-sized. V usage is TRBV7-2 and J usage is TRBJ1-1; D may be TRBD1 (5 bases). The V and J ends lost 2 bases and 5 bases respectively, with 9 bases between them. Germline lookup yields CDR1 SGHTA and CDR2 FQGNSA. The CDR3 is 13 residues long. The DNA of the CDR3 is TGTGCCAGCAGCTTATCAAGGGGAACTGAAGCTTTCTTT. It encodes CASSLSRGTEAFF. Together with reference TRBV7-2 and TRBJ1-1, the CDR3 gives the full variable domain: GAGVSQSPSNKVTEKGKDVELRCDPISGHTALYWYRQSLGQGLEFLIYFQGNSAPDKSGLPSDRFSAERTGGSVSTLTIQRTQQEDSAVYLCASSLSRGTEAFFGQGTRLTVV.

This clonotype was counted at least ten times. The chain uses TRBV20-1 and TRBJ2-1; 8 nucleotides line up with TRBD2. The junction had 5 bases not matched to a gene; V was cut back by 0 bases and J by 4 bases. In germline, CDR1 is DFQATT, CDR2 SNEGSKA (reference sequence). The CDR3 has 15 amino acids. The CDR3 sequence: CSARDYASGYNEQFF. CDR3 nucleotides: TGCAGTGCTAGAGATTACGCTAGCGGGTACAATGAGCAGTTCTTC.

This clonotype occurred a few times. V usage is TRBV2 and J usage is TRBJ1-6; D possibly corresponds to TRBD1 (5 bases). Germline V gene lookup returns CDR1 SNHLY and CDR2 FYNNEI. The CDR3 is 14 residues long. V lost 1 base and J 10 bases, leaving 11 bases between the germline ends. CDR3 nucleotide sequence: TGTGCCAGCAGTGAAGAGAGGGGCGGATCACCCCTCCACTTT. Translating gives CASSEERGGSPLHF.

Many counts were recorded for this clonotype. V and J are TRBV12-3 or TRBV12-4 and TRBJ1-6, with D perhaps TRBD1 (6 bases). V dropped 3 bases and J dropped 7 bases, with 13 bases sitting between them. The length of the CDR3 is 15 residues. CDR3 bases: TGTGCCAGCAGTTTGCGGGGGGCCAAGAATTCACCCCTCCACTTT. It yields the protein CASSLRGAKNSPLHF.

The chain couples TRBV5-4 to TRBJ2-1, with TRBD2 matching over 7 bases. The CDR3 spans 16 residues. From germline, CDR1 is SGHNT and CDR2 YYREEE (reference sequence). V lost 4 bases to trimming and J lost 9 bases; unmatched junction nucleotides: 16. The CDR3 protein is CASSPPGAGALVEQFF. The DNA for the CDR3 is TGTGCCAGCAGCCCCCCCGGCGCGGGAGCCCTAGTTGAGCAGTTCTTC. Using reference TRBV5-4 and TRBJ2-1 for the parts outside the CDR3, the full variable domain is ETGVTQSPTHLIKTRGQQVTLRCSSQSGHNTVSWYQQALGQGPQFIFQYYREEENGRGNFPPRFSGLQFPNYSSELNVNALELDDSALYLCASSPPGAGALVEQFFGPGTRLTVL.

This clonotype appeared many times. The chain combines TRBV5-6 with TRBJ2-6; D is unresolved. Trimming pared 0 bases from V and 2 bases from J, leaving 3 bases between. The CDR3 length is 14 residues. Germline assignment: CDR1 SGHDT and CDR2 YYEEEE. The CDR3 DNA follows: TGTGCCAGCAGCTTGGCGGCTGGGGCCAACGTCCTGACTTTC. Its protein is CASSLAAGANVLTF.

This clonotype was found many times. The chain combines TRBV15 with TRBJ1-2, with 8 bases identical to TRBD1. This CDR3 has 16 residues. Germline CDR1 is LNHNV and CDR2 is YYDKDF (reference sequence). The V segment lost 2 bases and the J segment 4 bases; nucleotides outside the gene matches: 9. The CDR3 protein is CATSRSEDRDLYGYTF. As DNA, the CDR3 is TGTGCCACCAGCAGATCAGAGGACAGGGATCTCTATGGCTACACCTTC.

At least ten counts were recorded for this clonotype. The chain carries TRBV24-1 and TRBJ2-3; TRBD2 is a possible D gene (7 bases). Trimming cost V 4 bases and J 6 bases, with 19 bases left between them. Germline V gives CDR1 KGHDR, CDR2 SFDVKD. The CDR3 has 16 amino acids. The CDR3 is CATSEWRGLGTDTQYF. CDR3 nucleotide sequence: TGTGCCACCAGTGAGTGGCGGGGGCTAGGTACCGATACGCAGTATTTT.

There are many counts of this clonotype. This CDR3 is CSARPNPNTEAFF. The CDR3 nucleotides are TGCAGTGCTAGACCCAACCCGAACACTGAAGCTTTCTTT. This sequence joins TRBV20-1 and TRBJ1-1; D remains ambiguous. With 2 bases removed from V and 1 base from J, the gap between germline ends came to 8 bases. The CDR3 runs 13 residues. CDR1 is DFQATT, CDR2 SNEGSKA, per germline (reference sequence).

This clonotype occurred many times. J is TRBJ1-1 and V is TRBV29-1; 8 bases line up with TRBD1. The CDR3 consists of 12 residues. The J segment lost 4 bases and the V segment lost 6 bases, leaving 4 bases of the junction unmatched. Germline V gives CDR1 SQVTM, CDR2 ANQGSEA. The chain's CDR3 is CSVLTGGTEAFF. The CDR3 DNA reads TGCAGCGTCCTAACAGGGGGCACTGAAGCTTTCTTT. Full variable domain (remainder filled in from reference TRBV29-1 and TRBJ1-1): SAVISQKPSRDICQRGTSLTIQCQVDSQVTMMFWYRQQPGQSLTLIATANQGSEATYESGFVIDKFPISRPNLTFSTLTVSNMSPEDSSIYLCSVLTGGTEAFFGQGTRLTVV.

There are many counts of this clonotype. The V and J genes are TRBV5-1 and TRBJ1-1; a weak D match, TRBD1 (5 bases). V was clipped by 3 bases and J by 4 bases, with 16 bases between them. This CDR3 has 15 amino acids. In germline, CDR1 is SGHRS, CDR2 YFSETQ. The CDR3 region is CASSSLGGVGTEAFF. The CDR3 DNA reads TGCGCCAGCAGCTCCCTGGGAGGGGTGGGCACTGAAGCTTTCTTT.